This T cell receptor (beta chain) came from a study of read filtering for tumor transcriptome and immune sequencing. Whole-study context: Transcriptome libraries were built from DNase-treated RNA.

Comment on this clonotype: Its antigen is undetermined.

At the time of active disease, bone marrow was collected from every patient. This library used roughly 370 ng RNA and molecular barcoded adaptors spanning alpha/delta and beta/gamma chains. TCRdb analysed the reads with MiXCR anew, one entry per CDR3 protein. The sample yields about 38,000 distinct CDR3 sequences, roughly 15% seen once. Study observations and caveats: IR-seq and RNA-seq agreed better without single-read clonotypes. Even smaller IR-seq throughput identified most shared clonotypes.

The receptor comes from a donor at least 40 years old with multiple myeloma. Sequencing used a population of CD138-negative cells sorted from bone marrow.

The CDR3 nucleotides read TGCGCCAGCAGCTTGGGGAGCGGACAGAGCTCCTACGAGCAGTACTTC. The encoded protein is CASSLGSGQSSYEQYF. The chain has TRBV5-1 and TRBJ2-7; D is possibly TRBD1 (6 bases). The CDR3 covers 16 residues. Per germline, CDR1 SGHRS and CDR2 YFSETQ. With 0 bases removed from V and 0 bases from J, the gap between germline ends came to 13 bases.